This T cell receptor beta chain was sequenced in a study of Ad26.COV2.S vaccination and SARS-CoV-2 variants. In the study overall: The authors gave Ad26.COV2.S intramuscularly, either once or twice 56 days apart.

General observations from the study: Placebo recipients had lower spike-specific TCR breadth than vaccine recipients. The TCR-based breadth and depth measures might underestimate overall T cell responses. After vaccination, substantial breadth of spike-specific CD8+ and CD4+ responses was reported.

Germline loops: CDR1 SGDLS, CDR2 YYNGEE. Between the trimmed V and J ends, which lost 0 bases and 5 bases, there was a span of 16 bases. This CDR3 is 16 amino acids long. The treatment: 15 to 20 received Ad26.COV2.S at low or high dose, single or two shots; about 5 received placebo; per-sample allocation not given. Collection of samples fell on day 63 after the first vaccine or placebo injection. Note on this clone: As yet, its antigen is unknown.

Method: immunoSEQ multiplex PCR; TCRdb's copy keeps in-frame clones and lacks some. Among 200,000 to 300,000 clones listed, over 75% were seen once. The TCR was taken from a person between 18 and 65 years old who received the Ad26.COV2.S COVID-19 vaccine or a placebo. The V call is TRBV9, the J call TRBJ2-3; D remains ambiguous. The specimen was peripheral blood, collected in a trial of Ad26.COV2.S vaccine versus placebo. The CDR3 region is CASSVDRGVTGDTQYF. CDR3 DNA: TGTGCCAGCAGCGTAGATCGAGGCGTGACGGGAGATACGCAGTATTTT.